A single sample gave rise to the 12 T cell receptor beta chains below, sequenced in a study of cytomegalovirus exposure and HLA in healthy donors. The PCR had 60 Vbeta and 13 Jbeta primers. Sequenced by immunoSEQ multiplex PCR; TCRdb stores in-frame clones only, minus some. The sample has about 140,000 clones. The material sequenced was PBMCs. These receptors all come from a man in his forties in good health and CMV-seronegative.

The chain recombines TRBV11-2 with TRBJ2-7; D may be TRBD2 (6 bases). The ends were cut back, 0 bases at V and 0 bases at J, with 9 bases in the middle. Looked up from germline, CDR1 is SGHAT and CDR2 is FQNNGV. The length of the CDR3 is 15 residues. The CDR3 sequence: CASSLEGGSSYEQYF. CDR3 bases: TGTGCCAGCAGCTTAGAGGGGGGAAGCTCCTACGAGCAGTACTTC.

The rearrangement uses TRBV27 and TRBJ1-1; TRBD1 matches at 7 bases. Trimming removed 4 bases from V and 1 base from J; junction bases left unmatched: 15. The length of the CDR3 is 18 residues. The germline gives CDR1 MNHEY, CDR2 SMNVEV (reference sequence). CDR3 bases: TGTGCCAGCAGTTCGACGTTTCGACAGGGAACGCAGAACACTGAAGCTTTCTTT. Its protein is CASSSTFRQGTQNTEAFF.

The CDR3 nucleotides are TGTGCCAGCACTTCCACAGACAGGGGTGGCTACGAGCAGTACTTC. This codes for CASTSTDRGGYEQYF. The rearrangement links TRBV27 to TRBJ2-7; 8 bases agree with TRBD1. This CDR3 has 15 residues. The V and J ends lost 7 bases and 3 bases, in that order; junction bases with no gene match: 11. The germline CDR1 and CDR2 sequences are MNHEY and SMNVEV (reference sequence).

The chain employs TRBV6-5 and TRBJ1-5; TRBD1 aligns across 7 bases. CDR1 is MNHEY and CDR2 is SVGAGI in the germline V gene. V lost 4 bases to trimming and J lost 6 bases; unmatched junction nucleotides: 3. The CDR3 has 13 amino acids. The CDR3 spells CASSSAGGQPQHF. The CDR3, as DNA: TGTGCCAGCAGTTCAGCAGGGGGTCAGCCCCAGCATTTT.

The rearrangement joins TRBV5-1 to TRBJ2-1, with 11 nucleotides matching TRBD2. CDR1 is SGHRS and CDR2 is YFSETQ in the germline V gene. The CDR3 runs to 16 residues. V lost 3 bases to trimming and J lost 7 bases; unmatched junction nucleotides: 9. CDR3 residues: CASSSSSGGPQNEQFF. The CDR3 DNA reads TGCGCCAGCAGCTCCTCTAGCGGGGGGCCCCAGAATGAGCAGTTCTTC.

The chain has TRBV2 and TRBJ2-3; 9 bases line up with TRBD2. CDR1 is SNHLY and CDR2 is FYNNEI in the germline V gene. V was pared by 7 bases and J by 3 bases, with 11 bases of the junction left unmatched. The CDR3 loop spans 16 amino acids. The CDR3 protein is CASTGGGGAGTDTQYF. In nucleotides, the CDR3 is TGTGCCAGCACCGGCGGCGGGGGGGCCGGGACAGATACGCAGTATTTT. Using reference TRBV2 and TRBJ2-3 for the parts outside the CDR3, the full variable domain is EPEVTQTPSHQVTQMGQEVILRCVPISNHLYFYWYRQILGQKVEFLVSFYNNEISEKSEIFDDQFSVERPDGSNFTLKIRSTKLEDSAMYFCASTGGGGAGTDTQYFGPGTRLTVL.

This chain uses TRBV9 with TRBJ1-5, with D perhaps TRBD1 (5 bases). The CDR3 is 14 residues long. CDR1 and CDR2 (germline): SGDLS, YYNGEE. V was clipped by 0 bases and J by 6 bases, with 10 bases between them. The DNA of the CDR3 is TGTGCCAGCAGCGTAGATGGGGCCGGTCAGCCCCAGCATTTT. It encodes CASSVDGAGQPQHF.

This rearrangement joins TRBV6-5 to TRBJ1-4; 7 bases are a match to TRBD1. Germline V gene data show CDR1 as MNHEY and CDR2 as SVGAGI. The trim removed 5 bases at V and 0 bases at J, leaving 3 bases unmatched. This CDR3 has 15 amino acids. As DNA, the CDR3 is TGTGCCAGCAGTAGGGGGCATCCAACTAATGAAAAACTGTTTTTT. Protein product: CASSRGHPTNEKLFF.

This sequence joins TRBV27 and TRBJ1-6, with a tentative D call TRBD1 (5 bases). CDR3 length: 16 amino acids. The germline V and J ends were trimmed by 1 base and 9 bases, with 16 bases remaining between them. Germline values: CDR1 MNHEY, CDR2 SMNVEV (reference sequence). The DNA for the CDR3 is TGTGCCAGCAGTTTATATACACAGGCCTTGGGTTCACCCCTCCACTTT. It is translated as CASSLYTQALGSPLHF.

V and J are TRBV5-1 and TRBJ1-2, with 7 positions matching TRBD1. V trimming: 0 bases; J trimming: 0 bases; junction bases outside the gene matches: 2. Germline V lookup: CDR1 SGHRS, CDR2 YFSETQ. There are 15 residues in the CDR3. The CDR3 protein is CASSLVGTANYGYTF. The CDR3 DNA is TGCGCCAGCAGCTTGGTCGGGACAGCTAACTATGGCTACACCTTC. Using reference TRBV5-1 and TRBJ1-2 for the parts outside the CDR3, the full variable domain is KAGVTQTPRYLIKTRGQQVTLSCSPISGHRSVSWYQQTPGQGLQFLFEYFSETQRNKGNFPGRFSGRQFSNSRSEMNVSTLELGDSALYLCASSLVGTANYGYTFGSGTRLTVV.

The chain has TRBV5-1 and TRBJ1-1; D possibly corresponds to TRBD1 (5 bases). V lost 8 bases to trimming and J lost 0 bases, with 8 bases between them. Germline loops: CDR1 SGHRS, CDR2 YFSETQ. CDR3 length: 12 residues. In DNA, the CDR3 is TGCGCCAGTGGGGGGATGAACACTGAAGCTTTCTTT. This encodes CASGGMNTEAFF.

The chain joins TRBV9 to TRBJ1-5, with D unclear. CDR3 length: 14 residues. The germline V gene encodes CDR1 SGDLS and CDR2 YYNGEE. Trimming cost V 0 bases and J 2 bases, with 6 bases left between them. The CDR3 DNA reads as TGTGCCAGCAGCGTAGGTGCAGGCAATCAGCCCCAGCATTTT. Translated: CASSVGAGNQPQHF.